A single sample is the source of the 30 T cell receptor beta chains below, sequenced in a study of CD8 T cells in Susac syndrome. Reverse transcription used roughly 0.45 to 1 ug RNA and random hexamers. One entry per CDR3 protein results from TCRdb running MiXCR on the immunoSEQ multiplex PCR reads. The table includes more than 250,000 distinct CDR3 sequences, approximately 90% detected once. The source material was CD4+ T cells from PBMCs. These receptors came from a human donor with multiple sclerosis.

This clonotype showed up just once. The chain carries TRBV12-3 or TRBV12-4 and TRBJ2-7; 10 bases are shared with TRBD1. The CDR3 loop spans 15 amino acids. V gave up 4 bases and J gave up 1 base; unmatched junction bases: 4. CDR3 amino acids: CASSYGQGVSYEQYF. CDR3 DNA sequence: TGTGCCAGCAGTTATGGACAGGGGGTTTCCTACGAGCAGTACTTC.

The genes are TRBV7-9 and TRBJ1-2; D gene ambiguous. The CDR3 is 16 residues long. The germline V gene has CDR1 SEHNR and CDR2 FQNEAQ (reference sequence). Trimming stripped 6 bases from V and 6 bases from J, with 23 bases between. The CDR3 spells CASRHSGRGFMDGYTF. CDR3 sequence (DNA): TGTGCCAGCAGACATTCCGGTCGAGGTTTTATGGATGGCTACACCTTC.

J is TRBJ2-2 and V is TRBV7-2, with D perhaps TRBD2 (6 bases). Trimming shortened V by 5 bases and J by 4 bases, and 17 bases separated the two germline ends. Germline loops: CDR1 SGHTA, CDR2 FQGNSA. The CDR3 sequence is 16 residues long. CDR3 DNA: TGTGCCAGCAGCCCGAACCCGGGACTCCTCACCGGGGAGCTGTTTTTT. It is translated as CASSPNPGLLTGELFF.

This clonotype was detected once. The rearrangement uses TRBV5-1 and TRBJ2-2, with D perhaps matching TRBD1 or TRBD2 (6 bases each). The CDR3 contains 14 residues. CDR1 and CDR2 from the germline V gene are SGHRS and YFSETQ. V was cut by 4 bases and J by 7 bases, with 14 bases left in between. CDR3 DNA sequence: TGCGCCAGCAGCCCCACGGGGGCGGTCGGGGAGCTGTTTTTT. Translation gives CASSPTGAVGELFF.

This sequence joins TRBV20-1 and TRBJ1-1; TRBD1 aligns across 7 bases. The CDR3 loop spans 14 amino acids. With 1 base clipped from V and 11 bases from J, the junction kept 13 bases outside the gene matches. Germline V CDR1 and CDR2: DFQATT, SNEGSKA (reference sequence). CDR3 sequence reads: CSARVFRQGGDAFF. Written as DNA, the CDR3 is TGCAGTGCTAGAGTCTTTAGACAGGGAGGTGACGCTTTCTTT.

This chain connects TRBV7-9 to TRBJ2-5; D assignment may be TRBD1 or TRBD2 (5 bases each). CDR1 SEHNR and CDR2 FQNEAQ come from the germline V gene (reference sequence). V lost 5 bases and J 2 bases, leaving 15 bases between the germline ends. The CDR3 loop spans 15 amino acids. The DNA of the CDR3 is TGTGCCAGCAGCCAAGGACTGGGGCGGCAAGAGACCCAGTACTTC. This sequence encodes CASSQGLGRQETQYF. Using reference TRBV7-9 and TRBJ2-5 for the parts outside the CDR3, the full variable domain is DTGVSQNPRHKITKRGQNVTFRCDPISEHNRLYWYRQTLGQGPEFLTYFQNEAQLEKSRLLSDRFSAERPKGSFSTLEIQRTEQGDSAMYLCASSQGLGRQETQYFGPGTRLLVL.

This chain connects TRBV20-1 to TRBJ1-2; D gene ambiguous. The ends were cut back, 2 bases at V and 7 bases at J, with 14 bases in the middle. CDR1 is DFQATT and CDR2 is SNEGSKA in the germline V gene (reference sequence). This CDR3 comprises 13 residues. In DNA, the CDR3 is TGCAGTGCTAGAATGGGTTTAGTGTTTGGCTACACCTTC. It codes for CSARMGLVFGYTF.

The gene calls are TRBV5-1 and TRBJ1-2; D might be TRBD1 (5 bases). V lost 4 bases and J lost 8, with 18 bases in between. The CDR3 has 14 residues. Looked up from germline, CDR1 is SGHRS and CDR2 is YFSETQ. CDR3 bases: TGCGCCAGCAGCGAGCCCTTGGGACTGAGAGGCTACACCTTC. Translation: CASSEPLGLRGYTF.

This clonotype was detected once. For the CDR3, the DNA is TGTGCCAGCAGCTTTGGGGGACAGGGGGACTATGGCTACACCTTC. It encodes CASSFGGQGDYGYTF. The chain carries TRBV5-4 and TRBJ1-2, with 11 bases matching TRBD1. V dropped 2 bases and J dropped 3; count of bases not matched to a gene: 3. The germline CDR1 and CDR2 sequences are SGHNT and YYREEE (reference sequence). The CDR3 runs to 15 residues.

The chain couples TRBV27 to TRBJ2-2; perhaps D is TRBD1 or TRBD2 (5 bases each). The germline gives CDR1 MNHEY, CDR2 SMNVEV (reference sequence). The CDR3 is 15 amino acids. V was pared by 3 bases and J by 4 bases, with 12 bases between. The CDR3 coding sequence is TGTGCCAGCAGTTTCGGGACGCCCCCCACCGGGGAGCTGTTTTTT. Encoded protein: CASSFGTPPTGELFF.

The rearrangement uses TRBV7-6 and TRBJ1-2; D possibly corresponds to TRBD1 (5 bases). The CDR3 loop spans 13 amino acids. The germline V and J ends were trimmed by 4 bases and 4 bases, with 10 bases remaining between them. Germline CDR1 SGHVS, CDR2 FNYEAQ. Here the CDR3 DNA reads TGTGCCAGCAGCTCCAGGGTGGGCTATGGCTACACCTTC. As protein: CASSSRVGYGYTF.

Here the CDR3 reads CASSLSPGWGNSPLHF. The CDR3 DNA follows: TGTGCCAGCAGTTTAAGCCCGGGATGGGGTAATTCACCCCTCCACTTT. The V gene is TRBV12-3 or TRBV12-4, the J gene TRBJ1-6; D is undetermined. Trimming left V 2 bases short and J 6 bases short, with 14 bases between. The CDR3 sequence is 16 residues long.

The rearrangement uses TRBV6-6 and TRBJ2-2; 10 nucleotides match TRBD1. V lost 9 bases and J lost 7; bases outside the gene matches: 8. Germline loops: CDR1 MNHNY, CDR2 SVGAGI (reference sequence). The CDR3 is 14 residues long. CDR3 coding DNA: TGTGCCAGTGGACAGGGGGGCCGAGTCGGGGAGCTGTTTTTT. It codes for CASGQGGRVGELFF.

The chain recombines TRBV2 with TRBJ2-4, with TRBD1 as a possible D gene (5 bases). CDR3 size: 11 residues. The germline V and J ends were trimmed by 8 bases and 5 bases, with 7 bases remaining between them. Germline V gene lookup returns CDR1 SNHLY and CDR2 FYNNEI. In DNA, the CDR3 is TGTGCCAGCGGGGCACAAAACATTCAGTACTTC. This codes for CASGAQNIQYF.

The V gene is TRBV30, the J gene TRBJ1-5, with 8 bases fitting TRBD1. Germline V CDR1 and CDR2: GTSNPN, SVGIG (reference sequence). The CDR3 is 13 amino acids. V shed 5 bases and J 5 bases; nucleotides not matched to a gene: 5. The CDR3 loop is CAWGAGGHQPQHF. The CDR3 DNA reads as TGTGCCTGGGGAGCAGGGGGCCATCAGCCCCAGCATTTT.

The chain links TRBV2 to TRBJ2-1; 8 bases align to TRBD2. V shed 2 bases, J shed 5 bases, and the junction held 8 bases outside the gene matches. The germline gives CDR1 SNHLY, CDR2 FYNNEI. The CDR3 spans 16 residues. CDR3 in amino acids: CASSETVGGGNNEQFF. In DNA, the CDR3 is TGTGCCAGCAGTGAAACCGTGGGCGGGGGGAACAATGAGCAGTTCTTC.

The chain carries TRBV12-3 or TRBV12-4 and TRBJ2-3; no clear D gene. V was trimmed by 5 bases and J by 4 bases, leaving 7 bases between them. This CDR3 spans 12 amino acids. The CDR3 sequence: CASSPNPDTQYF. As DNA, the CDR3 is TGTGCCAGCAGTCCAAATCCAGATACGCAGTATTTT.

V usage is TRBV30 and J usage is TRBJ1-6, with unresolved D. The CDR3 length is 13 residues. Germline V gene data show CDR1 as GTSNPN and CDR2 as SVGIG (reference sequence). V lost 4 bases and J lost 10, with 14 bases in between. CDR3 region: CAWMRGFGSPLHF. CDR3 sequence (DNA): TGTGCCTGGATGAGAGGGTTCGGATCACCCCTCCACTTT.

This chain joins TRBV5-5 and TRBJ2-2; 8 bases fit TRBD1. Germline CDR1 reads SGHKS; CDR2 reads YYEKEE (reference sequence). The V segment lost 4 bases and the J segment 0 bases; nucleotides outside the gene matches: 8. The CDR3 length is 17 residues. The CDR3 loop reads CASSQGPTGANTGELFF. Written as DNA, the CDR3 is TGTGCCAGCAGCCAAGGACCGACAGGGGCGAACACCGGGGAGCTGTTTTTT.

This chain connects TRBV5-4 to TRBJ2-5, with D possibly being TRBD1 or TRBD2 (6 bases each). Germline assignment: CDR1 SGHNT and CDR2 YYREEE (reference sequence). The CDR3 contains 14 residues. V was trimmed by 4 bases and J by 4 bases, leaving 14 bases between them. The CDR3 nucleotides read TGTGCCAGCAGCCCCCGACTAGGGGGAGAGACCCAGTACTTC. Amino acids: CASSPRLGGETQYF. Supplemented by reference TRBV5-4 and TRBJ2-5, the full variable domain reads ETGVTQSPTHLIKTRGQQVTLRCSSQSGHNTVSWYQQALGQGPQFIFQYYREEENGRGNFPPRFSGLQFPNYSSELNVNALELDDSALYLCASSPRLGGETQYFGPGTRLLVL.

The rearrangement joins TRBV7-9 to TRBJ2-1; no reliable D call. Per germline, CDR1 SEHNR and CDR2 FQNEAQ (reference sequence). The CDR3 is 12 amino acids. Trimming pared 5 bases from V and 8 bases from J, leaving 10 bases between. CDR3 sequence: CASSPRWDEQFF. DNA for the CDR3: TGTGCCAGCAGCCCTCGGTGGGATGAGCAGTTCTTC.

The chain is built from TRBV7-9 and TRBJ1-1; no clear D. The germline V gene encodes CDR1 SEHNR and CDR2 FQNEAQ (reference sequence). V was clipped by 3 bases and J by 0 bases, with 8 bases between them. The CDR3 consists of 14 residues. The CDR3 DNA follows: TGTGCCAGCAGCTTGATGGCCTTGAACACTGAAGCTTTCTTT. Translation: CASSLMALNTEAFF.

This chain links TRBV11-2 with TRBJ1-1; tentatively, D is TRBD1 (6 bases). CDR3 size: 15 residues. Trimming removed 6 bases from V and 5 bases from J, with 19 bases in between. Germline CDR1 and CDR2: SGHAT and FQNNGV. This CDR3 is CASSFPGARGTEAFF. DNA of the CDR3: TGTGCCAGCAGTTTTCCGGGGGCCCGGGGGACTGAAGCTTTCTTT.

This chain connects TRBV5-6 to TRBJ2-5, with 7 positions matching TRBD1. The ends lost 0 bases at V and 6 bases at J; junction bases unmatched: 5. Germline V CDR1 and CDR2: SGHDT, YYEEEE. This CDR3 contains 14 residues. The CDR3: CASSLEQGRKTQYF. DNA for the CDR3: TGTGCCAGCAGCTTGGAACAGGGGAGAAAGACCCAGTACTTC.

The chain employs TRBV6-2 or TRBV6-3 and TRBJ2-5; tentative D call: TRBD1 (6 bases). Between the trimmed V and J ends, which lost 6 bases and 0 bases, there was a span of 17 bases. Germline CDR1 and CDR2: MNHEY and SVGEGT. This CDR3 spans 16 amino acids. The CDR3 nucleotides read TGTGCCAGCAGAAACCTCCTACAGGGTAACCAAGAGACCCAGTACTTC. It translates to CASRNLLQGNQETQYF.

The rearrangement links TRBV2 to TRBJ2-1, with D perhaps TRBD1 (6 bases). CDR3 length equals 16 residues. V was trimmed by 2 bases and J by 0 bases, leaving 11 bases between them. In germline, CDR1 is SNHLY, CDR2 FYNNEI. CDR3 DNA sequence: TGTGCCAGCAGTGAATTTACAGGGAGCTCCTACAATGAGCAGTTCTTC. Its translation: CASSEFTGSSYNEQFF.

The CDR3 here is CASSHEQVTGELFF. As DNA, the CDR3 is TGTGCCAGCTCACACGAACAAGTCACCGGGGAGCTGTTTTTT. V and J are TRBV18 and TRBJ2-2; no firm D call. Trimming stripped 4 bases from V and 4 bases from J, with 10 bases between. CDR1 is KGHSH, CDR2 LQKENI, per germline. This CDR3 has 14 residues. The entire variable domain, with the rest obtained from reference TRBV18 and TRBJ2-2, is as follows: NAGVMQNPRHLVRRRGQEARLRCSPMKGHSHVYWYRQLPEEGLKFMVYLQKENIIDESGMPKERFSAEFPKEGPSILRIQQVVRGDSAAYFCASSHEQVTGELFFGEGSRLTVL.

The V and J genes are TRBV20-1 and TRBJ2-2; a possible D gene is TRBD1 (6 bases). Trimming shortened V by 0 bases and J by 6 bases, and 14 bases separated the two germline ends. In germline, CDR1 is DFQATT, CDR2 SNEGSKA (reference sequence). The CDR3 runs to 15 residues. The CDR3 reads CSARDRRAGAGELFF. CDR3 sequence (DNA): TGCAGTGCTAGAGATAGGCGGGCAGGGGCCGGGGAGCTGTTTTTT.

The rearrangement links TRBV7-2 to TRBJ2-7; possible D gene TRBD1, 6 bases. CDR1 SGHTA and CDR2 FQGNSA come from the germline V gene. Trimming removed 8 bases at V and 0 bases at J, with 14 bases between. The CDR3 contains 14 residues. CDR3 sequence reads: CASGEDRYSYEQYF. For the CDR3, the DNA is TGTGCCAGCGGGGAAGACAGGTACTCCTACGAGCAGTACTTC.

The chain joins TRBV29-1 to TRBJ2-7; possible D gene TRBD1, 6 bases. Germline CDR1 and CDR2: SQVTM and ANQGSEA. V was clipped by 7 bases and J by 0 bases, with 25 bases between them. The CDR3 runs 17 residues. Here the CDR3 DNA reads TGCAGCGACTCCTCTTGGGGGCAGGGTCCCAACTCCTACGAGCAGTACTTC. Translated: CSDSSWGQGPNSYEQYF.